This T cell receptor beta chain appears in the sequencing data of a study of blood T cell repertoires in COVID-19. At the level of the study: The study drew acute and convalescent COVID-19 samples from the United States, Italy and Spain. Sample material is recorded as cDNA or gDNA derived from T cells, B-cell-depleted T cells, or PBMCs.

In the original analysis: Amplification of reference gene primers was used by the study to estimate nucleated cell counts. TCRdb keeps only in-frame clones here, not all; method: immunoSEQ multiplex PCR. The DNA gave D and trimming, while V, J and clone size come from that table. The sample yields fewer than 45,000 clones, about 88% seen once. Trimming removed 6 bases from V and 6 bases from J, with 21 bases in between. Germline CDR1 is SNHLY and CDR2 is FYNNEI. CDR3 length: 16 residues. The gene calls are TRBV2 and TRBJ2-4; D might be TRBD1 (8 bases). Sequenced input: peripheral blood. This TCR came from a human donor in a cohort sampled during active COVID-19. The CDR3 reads CASSETGGVSGNIQYF. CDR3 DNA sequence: TGTGCCAGCAGCGAAACAGGGGGGGTTAGCGGAAACATTCAGTACTTC.